These 3 T cell receptor beta chains originate from one sample sequenced in a study of CD8 T cells in Susac syndrome. When the RNA was reverse transcribed, random hexamers were used with an input of roughly 0.45 to 1 ug. A single record per CDR3 protein comes from TCRdb applying MiXCR to the immunoSEQ multiplex PCR reads. The table has around 150,000 distinct CDR3 sequences, 95% seen once; the top ten hold around 0.2%. Input material: CD8+ T cells from PBMCs. These receptors were taken from a human donor with Susac syndrome.

The chain has TRBV13 and TRBJ1-1, with D unresolved. V was trimmed by 5 bases and J by 8 bases, leaving 12 bases between them. The CDR3 totals 12 residues. From germline, CDR1 is PRHDT and CDR2 FYEKMQ (reference sequence). The CDR3: CASSHGRVEAFF. The CDR3 coding sequence is TGTGCCAGCAGCCACGGTAGGGTGGAAGCTTTCTTT.

This chain joins TRBV20-1 and TRBJ2-1; TRBD2 agrees at 8 bases. This CDR3 has 15 residues. Per the germline V gene, CDR1 is DFQATT and CDR2 is SNEGSKA (reference sequence). V lost 2 bases, J lost 6 bases, and 9 bases stayed unmatched. DNA of the CDR3: TGCAGTGCTAGAATCGCGGGAGGCCCCCTCAATGAGCAGTTCTTC. Protein sequence: CSARIAGGPLNEQFF.

The chain couples TRBV12-3 or TRBV12-4 to TRBJ2-2; a weak D match, TRBD2 (6 bases). Trimming cost V 6 bases and J 1 base, with 15 bases left between them. The CDR3 has 16 residues. The CDR3 sequence is CASRGVLAENTGELFF. Here the CDR3 DNA reads TGTGCCAGCAGAGGGGTATTAGCGGAGAACACCGGGGAGCTGTTTTTT.